Below are 7 T cell receptor beta chains sequenced from a single sample in a study of blood T cell repertoires in COVID-19. Generated by immunoSEQ multiplex PCR, the TCRdb table keeps only in-frame clones and is missing some. The repertoire holds under 250,000 clones, with over 80% as singletons. The sample consisted of peripheral blood. The receptor source for this set is a human donor in a cohort sampled during active COVID-19.

The chain employs TRBV13 and TRBJ2-3; D is undetermined. Germline V gene lookup returns CDR1 PRHDT and CDR2 FYEKMQ (reference sequence). The CDR3 spans 13 residues. Trimming cost V 5 bases and J 4 bases, with 10 bases left between them. In nucleotides, the CDR3 is TGTGCCAGCAGCATACTAAATCCAGATACGCAGTATTTT. This codes for CASSILNPDTQYF.

CDR3 amino acids: CASSPTDRSEQYF. The DNA of the CDR3 is TGCGCCAGCAGCCCTACCGACAGAAGCGAGCAGTACTTC. The chain couples TRBV5-1 to TRBJ2-7; possibly TRBD1 for D (5 bases). CDR1 SGHRS and CDR2 YFSETQ come from the germline V gene. Trimming left V 4 bases short and J 6 bases short, with 14 bases between. The CDR3 length is 13 residues.

V gene TRBV2 combines with J gene TRBJ2-5, with TRBD1 identical over 9 bases. Germline assignment: CDR1 SNHLY and CDR2 FYNNEI. CDR3 length: 14 residues. The junction had 6 bases not matched to a gene; V was cut back by 6 bases and J by 4 bases. The CDR3 sequence: CASRPGQGRETQYF. CDR3 nucleotide sequence: TGTGCCAGCAGGCCGGGACAGGGACGAGAGACCCAGTACTTC.

This sequence joins TRBV11-2 and TRBJ1-2; D is perhaps TRBD1 (6 bases). Trimming stripped 3 bases from V and 6 bases from J, with 11 bases between. Per germline, CDR1 SGHAT and CDR2 FQNNGV. The CDR3 runs to 13 residues. In DNA, the CDR3 is TGTGCCAGCAGCTTCACAGGGAGCCATGGCTACACCTTC. Its translation is CASSFTGSHGYTF.

The rearrangement links TRBV7-8 to TRBJ2-3; 11 nucleotides align to TRBD2. Trimming cost V 5 bases and J 6 bases; bases outside gene matches: 7. The CDR3 runs 15 residues. Germline CDR1 SGHVS, CDR2 FQNEAQ. Here the CDR3 DNA reads TGTGCCAGCAGCCCACTAGCGGGGGCGAGGGATACGCAGTATTTT. Translation: CASSPLAGARDTQYF.

The table lists this clone with a count of one. The V gene is TRBV6-6, the J gene TRBJ2-7; weak D call: TRBD2 (6 bases). Trimming stripped 7 bases from V and 3 bases from J, with 10 bases between. There are 12 residues in the CDR3. Germline V gene data show CDR1 as MNHNY and CDR2 as SVGAGI (reference sequence). The CDR3 DNA is TGTGCCAGCACTCGGACTAACTACGAGCAGTACTTC. This translates into CASTRTNYEQYF.

The chain links TRBV5-1 to TRBJ2-7; 7 bases are shared with TRBD1. V lost 0 bases, J lost 4 bases, and 4 bases stayed unmatched. CDR1 is SGHRS and CDR2 is YFSETQ in the germline V gene. The CDR3 length is 14 residues. As DNA, the CDR3 is TGCGCCAGCAGCTTGGGAGGGGGCGGTTACGAGCAGTACTTC. As protein: CASSLGGGGYEQYF.